This T cell receptor beta chain was observed in a study of CD8 T cells in Susac syndrome. Study background: Among the sequenced Susac syndrome patients, roughly six had active disease while eight or nine were in remission.

The authors reverse transcribed about 0.45 to 1 ug RNA with random hexamers. TCRdb ran MiXCR on the immunoSEQ multiplex PCR reads and lists one entry per CDR3 protein. This sample has 150,000 to 200,000 distinct CDR3 sequences; approximately 94% occur once, and the top ten carry around 0.1%. This clonotype is a singleton in its sample. Germline V gives CDR1 ENHRY, CDR2 SYGVKD. The CDR3 is 14 residues long. Trimming at V came to 10 bases and at J to 2 bases, leaving 11 bases not matched to a gene. This TCR was sampled from a human donor with Susac syndrome. J is TRBJ2-7 and V is TRBV10-3; 7 positions agree with TRBD1. The sample taken for sequencing was CD4+ T cells from PBMCs. The CDR3 sequence: CATTERDSTYEQYF. Written as DNA, the CDR3 is TGTGCCACCACAGAAAGGGACAGTACCTACGAGCAGTACTTC.